The 32 T cell receptor beta chains below all came from one sample that was sequenced in a study of CD8 T cells in ankylosing spondylitis. TCRdb independently ran MiXCR on the 5' RACE reads; one entry per CDR3 protein. Here the sample spans some 240,000 distinct CDR3 sequences, around 25% being singletons. Material: blood, either unsorted or a sorted T cell fraction (not recorded which). The receptors were gathered from a male donor with ankylosing spondylitis or in good health (not recorded which).

A few counts support this clonotype. V and J are TRBV20-1 and TRBJ2-5; D may match TRBD1 or TRBD2 (5 bases each). Trimming left V 6 bases short and J 2 bases short, with 10 bases between. Germline CDR1 DFQATT, CDR2 SNEGSKA (reference sequence). The CDR3 extends over 12 amino acids. The DNA for the CDR3 is TGCAGTGCCTCGGGACCACAAGAGACCCAGTACTTC. Translated, it gives CSASGPQETQYF.

Here the CDR3 reads CSVSARFLEQFF. As DNA, the CDR3 is TGCAGCGTGTCAGCCCGGTTTCTTGAGCAGTTCTTC. This rearrangement joins TRBV29-1 to TRBJ2-1, with D unclear. The CDR3 has 12 amino acids. CDR1 is SQVTM and CDR2 is ANQGSEA in the germline V gene. The ends were cut back, 6 bases at V and 9 bases at J, with 15 bases in the middle.

This clonotype was detected once. V is TRBV20-1 and J is TRBJ2-7; no reliable D call. Germline CDR1 DFQATT, CDR2 SNEGSKA (reference sequence). The CDR3 has 13 residues. V lost 0 bases to trimming and J lost 0 bases, with 6 bases between them. In DNA, the CDR3 is TGCAGTGCTAGAGAGGGCAGCTCCTACGAGCAGTACTTC. Translating gives CSAREGSSYEQYF.

J is TRBJ2-7 and V is TRBV4-2; D gene ambiguous. Trimming removed 0 bases from V and 6 bases from J, with 12 bases in between. This CDR3 is 14 amino acids long. Germline CDR1 is LGHNA and CDR2 is YNFKEQ. The CDR3 DNA sequence: TGTGCCAGCAGCCAAGAGCTCCCCAACTCCGAGCAGTACTTC. Protein sequence: CASSQELPNSEQYF.

This clonotype was counted ten times or more. The chain combines TRBV12-3 or TRBV12-4 with TRBJ1-5; D perhaps matches TRBD1 (5 bases). V dropped 6 bases and J dropped 8 bases, with 20 bases sitting between them. The CDR3 loop spans 15 amino acids. The chain's CDR3 is CASSPGRGGLEPQHF. Written as DNA, the CDR3 is TGTGCCAGCAGCCCCGGGAGGGGCGGTTTAGAGCCCCAGCATTTT.

This clonotype has more than one count but fewer than ten. This chain links TRBV15 with TRBJ2-5; TRBD2 agrees at 9 bases. In germline, CDR1 is LNHNV, CDR2 YYDKDF (reference sequence). V was clipped by 0 bases and J by 2 bases; unmatched bases: 7. The CDR3 extends over 17 amino acids. CDR3 protein: CATSRDWASGVQETQYF. The CDR3 DNA follows: TGTGCCACCAGCAGAGATTGGGCTAGCGGGGTGCAAGAGACCCAGTACTTC.

The rearrangement joins TRBV2 to TRBJ1-5, with 7 bases identical to TRBD1. The CDR3 loop spans 14 amino acids. Germline CDR1 is SNHLY and CDR2 is FYNNEI. V was clipped by 6 bases and J by 7 bases; unmatched bases: 9. The CDR3, as DNA: TGTGCCAGCAGCGGGACAACACAGGGGCAGCCCCAGCATTTT. It specifies CASSGTTQGQPQHF.

The chain combines TRBV7-2 with TRBJ2-3; TRBD1 matches 7 bases. Per the germline V gene, CDR1 is SGHTA and CDR2 is FQGNSA. The CDR3 totals 16 residues. V lost 5 bases to trimming and J lost 0 bases; unmatched junction nucleotides: 8. The CDR3 bases are TGTGCCAGCAGCATCCAAGGGGGCGGCAGCACAGATACGCAGTATTTT. The encoded protein is CASSIQGGGSTDTQYF. Filled out from reference TRBV7-2 and TRBJ2-3, the complete variable domain reads GAGVSQSPSNKVTEKGKDVELRCDPISGHTALYWYRQSLGQGLEFLIYFQGNSAPDKSGLPSDRFSAERTGGSVSTLTIQRTQQEDSAVYLCASSIQGGGSTDTQYFGPGTRLTVL.

The chain recombines TRBV25-1 with TRBJ2-7, with unresolved D. This CDR3 comprises 12 residues. Trimming left V 11 bases short and J 3 bases short, with 14 bases between. Germline values: CDR1 MGHDK, CDR2 SYGVNS. The CDR3 loop reads CAHSADFYEQYF. CDR3 DNA: TGTGCCCATTCTGCCGATTTCTACGAGCAGTACTTC.

This clonotype has more than one count but fewer than ten. The V gene is TRBV20-1, the J gene TRBJ1-2; a weak D match, TRBD1 (6 bases). Germline values: CDR1 DFQATT, CDR2 SNEGSKA (reference sequence). V was trimmed by 5 bases and J by 8 bases, leaving 15 bases between them. The length of the CDR3 is 12 residues. Here the CDR3 DNA reads TGCAGTGCTTCACAGGGATCAGACGGCTACACCTTC. This encodes CSASQGSDGYTF.

The V and J genes are TRBV7-8 and TRBJ2-3; D might be TRBD2 (6 bases). The ends were cut back, 1 base at V and 1 base at J, with 12 bases in the middle. Germline V CDR1 and CDR2: SGHVS, FQNEAQ. The CDR3 loop spans 16 amino acids. CDR3 amino acids: CASSLVIREGTDTQYF. The CDR3 bases are TGTGCCAGCAGCTTAGTAATCAGGGAGGGCACAGATACGCAGTATTTT.

The table lists this clonotype with many counts. Here the CDR3 reads CASSIGSKVETQYF. The DNA of the CDR3 is TGTGCCAGCAGTATCGGAAGCAAGGTAGAGACCCAGTACTTC. The chain uses TRBV12-3 or TRBV12-4 and TRBJ2-5, with D unclear. The CDR3 has 14 residues. V shed 5 bases and J shed 4 bases, with 14 bases lying between them.

This clonotype was counted ten times or more. The chain employs TRBV5-1 and TRBJ2-7; D is unclear. Germline loops: CDR1 SGHRS, CDR2 YFSETQ. Trimming removed 0 bases at V and 3 bases at J, with 7 bases between. This CDR3 spans 13 amino acids. In DNA form, the CDR3 reads TGCGCCAGCAGCTTGGCATTTAACTACGAGCAGTACTTC. This codes for CASSLAFNYEQYF.

The chain joins TRBV27 to TRBJ2-3, with 11 bases matching TRBD2. Germline loops: CDR1 MNHEY, CDR2 SMNVEV (reference sequence). The CDR3 is made up of 16 amino acids. The V gene end was trimmed by 5 bases and the J gene end by 2 bases; junction bases not matched to a gene: 6. CDR3 in DNA: TGTGCCAGCAGTCCCCGGACTAGCGGGTCCACAGATACGCAGTATTTT. Translation gives CASSPRTSGSTDTQYF.

This clonotype was picked up many times. J is TRBJ2-1 and V is TRBV20-1; no reliable D call. The CDR3 contains 12 residues. The germline V and J ends were trimmed by 5 bases and 8 bases, with 13 bases remaining between them. Germline CDR1 is DFQATT and CDR2 is SNEGSKA (reference sequence). The CDR3 region has the DNA TGCAGTGCTCCCAATGGTATTGATGAGCAGTTCTTC. Its translation is CSAPNGIDEQFF.

The chain couples TRBV20-1 to TRBJ2-7; 7 nucleotides align to TRBD1. Trimming cost V 5 bases and J 1 base; bases outside gene matches: 11. In germline, CDR1 is DFQATT, CDR2 SNEGSKA (reference sequence). The CDR3 loop spans 15 amino acids. CDR3 in DNA: TGCAGTGCTCCCCCTTTTGGACAGGAATCCTACGAGCAGTACTTC. Protein product: CSAPPFGQESYEQYF.

Ten or more counts support this clonotype. The rearrangement uses TRBV5-1 and TRBJ1-4; D remains unclear. Germline CDR1 reads SGHRS; CDR2 reads YFSETQ. Between the trimmed V and J ends, which lost 5 bases and 1 base, there was a span of 9 bases. The CDR3 loop spans 14 amino acids. The CDR3 is CASRMRITNEKLFF. DNA of the CDR3: TGCGCCAGCAGGATGCGGATAACTAATGAAAAACTGTTTTTT.

This chain joins TRBV18 and TRBJ2-7, with D perhaps TRBD1 (6 bases). From germline, CDR1 is KGHSH and CDR2 LQKENI. The V gene lost 1 base and the J gene lost 5 bases, with 15 bases spanning the gap. CDR3 length: 15 residues. The CDR3 DNA reads as TGTGCCAGCTCACCACGCACAGGGAGAAGGGACGAGCAGTACTTC. It yields the protein CASSPRTGRRDEQYF.

The chain is built from TRBV20-1 and TRBJ2-5; 9 bases are shared with TRBD2. Germline CDR1 and CDR2: DFQATT and SNEGSKA (reference sequence). The CDR3 contains 15 residues. Trimming took 2 bases from V and 5 from J; bases not matched to a gene: 9. DNA for the CDR3: TGCAGTGCTAGATTCCTAGCGGGGCTAGCCGAGACCCAGTACTTC. It specifies CSARFLAGLAETQYF.

The chain employs TRBV2 and TRBJ2-7; TRBD1 matches 8 bases. The CDR3 consists of 13 residues. Germline CDR1 SNHLY, CDR2 FYNNEI. V shed 8 bases and J 0 bases; nucleotides not matched to a gene: 3. The CDR3 DNA sequence: TGTGCCAGCGGGGACAGGTTCTCCTACGAGCAGTACTTC. This encodes CASGDRFSYEQYF.

The genes are TRBV20-1 and TRBJ2-3, with D unclear. Germline CDR1 is DFQATT and CDR2 is SNEGSKA (reference sequence). The germline V and J ends were trimmed by 6 bases and 5 bases, with 18 bases remaining between them. There are 14 residues in the CDR3. The CDR3 reads CSAAYRLLGDTQYF. CDR3 nucleotides: TGCAGTGCCGCATATCGACTGCTGGGAGATACGCAGTATTTT.

The table lists this clonotype with many counts. J is TRBJ2-2 and V is TRBV29-1; tentatively, D is TRBD2 (6 bases). This CDR3 contains 13 residues. Germline V gives CDR1 SQVTM, CDR2 ANQGSEA. The V end lost 7 bases, the J end lost 4 bases, and 13 bases lay between the germline ends. CDR3 amino acids: CSAYTEGTGELFF. The CDR3 DNA is TGCAGCGCTTACACGGAGGGCACCGGGGAGCTGTTTTTT.

Ten or more counts support this clonotype. This rearrangement joins TRBV12-3 or TRBV12-4 to TRBJ2-3, with D hard to call. V was clipped by 8 bases and J by 1 base, with 13 bases between them. The CDR3 is made up of 14 amino acids. CDR3 DNA: TGTGCCAGCTGTATGGGCATGGGCACAGATACGCAGTATTTT. Translating gives CASCMGMGTDTQYF.

This clonotype was seen a handful of times. The V and J genes are TRBV27 and TRBJ2-7; 11 bases map to TRBD2. V lost 6 bases and J lost 0; bases outside the gene matches: 10. CDR1 is MNHEY and CDR2 is SMNVEV in the germline V gene (reference sequence). The length of the CDR3 is 17 residues. The CDR3 region is CASSNPSSGGSSYEQYF. CDR3 bases: TGTGCCAGCAGCAATCCATCTAGCGGGGGGAGCTCCTACGAGCAGTACTTC.

The sample holds a few counts of this clonotype. The chain carries TRBV20-1 and TRBJ2-5; no clear D gene. Germline-derived CDR1 and CDR2 are DFQATT and SNEGSKA (reference sequence). Trimming took 3 bases from V and 0 from J, leaving 14 bases between them. The CDR3 has 15 residues. The CDR3, as DNA: TGCAGTGCTAGTCGGGCCCTCCCGTACCAAGAGACCCAGTACTTC. As protein: CSASRALPYQETQYF.

The chain combines TRBV11-1 with TRBJ2-1; the match to TRBD2 covers 10 bases. The CDR3 is 16 residues long. J was trimmed by 8 bases and V by 5 bases; bases with no gene match: 12. The germline gives CDR1 SGHAT, CDR2 FQDESV (reference sequence). Here the CDR3 DNA reads TGTGCCAGCAGCCCGGTGGGGGGACTAGCGAACGATGAGCAGTTCTTC. Translation: CASSPVGGLANDEQFF. The whole variable domain, remainder taken from reference TRBV11-1 and TRBJ2-1, is EAEVAQSPRYKITEKSQAVAFWCDPISGHATLYWYRQILGQGPELLVQFQDESVVDDSQLPKDRFSAERLKGVDSTLKIQPAELGDSAMYLCASSPVGGLANDEQFFGPGTRLTVL.

V gene TRBV29-1 combines with J gene TRBJ2-1; D call uncertain. The CDR3 has 14 amino acids. Trimming shortened V by 7 bases and J by 4 bases, and 17 bases separated the two germline ends. The V gene's germline CDR1 is SQVTM and CDR2 ANQGSEA. CDR3 amino acids: CSGRLRQVYNEQFF. The CDR3 coding sequence is TGCAGCGGCCGCCTACGTCAGGTGTACAATGAGCAGTTCTTC.

The V gene is TRBV4-1, the J gene TRBJ1-2, with a possible D match to TRBD1 (6 bases). From germline, CDR1 is MGHRA and CDR2 YSYEKL. This CDR3 is built from 18 residues. Trimming removed 1 base at V and 2 bases at J, with 20 bases between. Here the CDR3 DNA reads TGCGCCAGCAGCCAAGGGCGGGGGGCCGCGGATGAAAACTATGGCTACACCTTC. This sequence encodes CASSQGRGAADENYGYTF.

V usage is TRBV4-1 and J usage is TRBJ1-2, with D perhaps TRBD1 (6 bases). This CDR3 has 14 residues. V was trimmed by 1 base and J by 5 bases, leaving 11 bases between them. Germline V gives CDR1 MGHRA, CDR2 YSYEKL. The CDR3 DNA reads TGCGCCAGCAGCCAAGTGACAGGCGAATATGGCTACACCTTC. Protein: CASSQVTGEYGYTF.

This clonotype was observed many times. This rearrangement joins TRBV28 to TRBJ2-1; no clear D. There are 16 residues in the CDR3. V lost 7 bases and J lost 0, with 16 bases in between. CDR1 and CDR2 (germline): MDHEN, SYDVKM. Here the CDR3 reads CASTSGWGSSYNEQFF. CDR3 DNA sequence: TGTGCCAGCACCTCCGGGTGGGGTTCCTCCTACAATGAGCAGTTCTTC. The full variable domain, with the rest looked up from reference TRBV28 and TRBJ2-1, is DVKVTQSSRYLVKRTGEKVFLECVQDMDHENMFWYRQDPGLGLRLIYFSYDVKMKEKGDIPEGYSVSREKKERFSLILESASTNQTSMYLCASTSGWGSSYNEQFFGPGTRLTVL.

This clonotype came up many times. The rearrangement links TRBV20-1 to TRBJ2-7, with D possibly TRBD2 on 7 matching bases. This CDR3 has 15 residues. V shed 5 bases and J shed 7 bases, with 24 bases lying between them. Germline V gene lookup returns CDR1 DFQATT and CDR2 SNEGSKA (reference sequence). The CDR3 DNA follows: TGCAGTGCTCAGCCCCCGGGGGGCTTACGAGTAGAGCAGTACTTC. This gives the protein CSAQPPGGLRVEQYF.

This clonotype has ten or more counts. This sequence joins TRBV12-3 or TRBV12-4 and TRBJ2-3; D is unresolved. V shed 6 bases and J shed 6 bases, with 7 bases lying between them. The CDR3 has 11 amino acids. The CDR3 sequence is CASRSRDTQYF. The CDR3 region has the DNA TGTGCCAGCAGATCACGGGATACGCAGTATTTT.